A single sample is the source of the 21 T cell receptor beta chains below, sequenced in a study of T-cell reconstitution after alpha-beta-depleted transplantation in children (dated by TCRdb to the mid-2010s). The treatment or condition label, as the study defines it: allogeneic hematopoietic cell transplantation with graft depleted of TCRalphabeta T cells and CD19 B cells. Receptor libraries were prepared by PCR. Sequencing took place on an Illumina HiSeq 2500. TCR library preparation used molecular barcoding, with unique molecular identifiers applied to normalize quantification of the TCRbeta repertoire. TCRdb itself trimmed the public reads at Q25 with fastp, ran MiXCR and retained productive beta chains. Entries are consolidated by CDR3 protein sequence, retaining the most common genes and DNA. The sample yields 200,000 or so distinct CDR3 sequences; 6.3% were counted once. The ten largest clones add up to about 5% of the sample.

The sequencing here drew on PBMCs, taken before TCRalphabeta/CD19-depleted stem cell transplant. These receptors originate from a girl under two years old with combined immunodeficiency, due to receive a stem cell transplant.

This clonotype was seen more than once but under ten times. This sequence joins TRBV4-2 and TRBJ1-5; the match to TRBD1 covers 8 bases. CDR1 and CDR2 (germline): LGHNA, YNFKEQ. V shed 4 bases, J shed 3 bases, and the junction held 8 bases outside the gene matches. This CDR3 has 16 residues. DNA of the CDR3: TGTGCCAGCAGCCCGGTGACAGGGGCCCCCAATCAGCCCCAGCATTTT. Protein product: CASSPVTGAPNQPQHF.

Ten or more counts support this clonotype. V gene TRBV7-9 combines with J gene TRBJ2-1; D might be TRBD2 (7 bases). The CDR3 spans 17 residues. CDR1 SEHNR and CDR2 FQNEAQ come from the germline V gene (reference sequence). V was clipped by 5 bases and J by 4 bases, with 21 bases between them. CDR3 nucleotides: TGTGCCAGCAGCCTCCCCTCGCGAGGGGGGGCTTACAATGAGCAGTTCTTC. It specifies CASSLPSRGGAYNEQFF.

This clonotype was recorded at least ten times. The chain links TRBV12-3 or TRBV12-4 to TRBJ2-5; 7 bases align to TRBD1. CDR3 length: 15 residues. V trimming: 4 bases; J trimming: 2 bases; junction bases outside the gene matches: 7. Here the CDR3 reads CASSSSGGRQETQYF. DNA of the CDR3: TGTGCCAGCAGTTCCTCAGGGGGAAGGCAAGAGACCCAGTACTTC.

In this sample, this clonotype turned up a few times. The chain carries TRBV2 and TRBJ2-1; unclear D gene. The CDR3 has 15 amino acids. Germline CDR1 and CDR2: SNHLY and FYNNEI. With 10 bases removed from V and 5 bases from J, the gap between germline ends came to 21 bases. CDR3 region: CAIRTFPDRDNEQFF. CDR3 coding DNA: TGTGCCATTAGGACCTTCCCGGACCGAGACAATGAGCAGTTCTTC.

This clonotype has a count of ten or more. The genes are TRBV2 and TRBJ2-1; tentatively, D is TRBD1 (6 bases). This CDR3 contains 18 residues. Trimming left V 2 bases short and J 5 bases short, with 22 bases between. Germline-derived CDR1 and CDR2 are SNHLY and FYNNEI. The chain's CDR3 is CASSEPDSPSLVNNEQFF. The CDR3 region has the DNA TGTGCCAGCAGTGAACCGGACAGCCCTTCTCTCGTTAACAATGAGCAGTTCTTC.

The chain combines TRBV7-3 with TRBJ2-3; D is undetermined. This CDR3 has 13 amino acids. Trimming removed 5 bases from V and 5 bases from J, with 11 bases in between. Germline-derived CDR1 and CDR2 are SGHTA and FQGTGA. The CDR3 loop reads CASSPRLGDTQYF. CDR3 DNA sequence: TGTGCCAGCAGCCCCCGGTTGGGAGATACGCAGTATTTT.

This clonotype was observed at least ten times. V is TRBV3-1 and J is TRBJ1-1; D is unresolved. Deletions cut 2 bases from V and 1 base from J, with 8 bases between. This CDR3 is built from 14 residues. CDR1 is LGHDT, CDR2 YNNKEL, per germline (reference sequence). The CDR3 DNA reads as TGTGCCAGCAGCCAACTAACATGGAACACTGAAGCTTTCTTT. Translated, it gives CASSQLTWNTEAFF.

In its sample, this clonotype was seen many times. V gene TRBV29-1 combines with J gene TRBJ2-3; no definite D call. This CDR3 region has 11 residues. Germline assignment: CDR1 SQVTM and CDR2 ANQGSEA. V lost 3 bases and J 3 bases, leaving 4 bases between the germline ends. This CDR3 reads CSVETTDTQYF. CDR3 nucleotides: TGCAGCGTTGAGACGACAGATACGCAGTATTTT.

This clonotype was counted at least ten times. The chain couples TRBV6-1 to TRBJ1-5; TRBD1 agrees at 9 bases. Trimming took 6 bases from V and 5 from J; bases not matched to a gene: 8. Per germline, CDR1 MNHNS and CDR2 SASEGT. The CDR3 length is 15 residues. The CDR3 region is CASSPDRGIDQPQHF. CDR3 in DNA: TGTGCCAGCAGCCCGGACAGGGGAATAGATCAGCCCCAGCATTTT.

To note about this clonotype: Sequence at one end of the junction differs from germline and may be a read error. The J gene is TRBJ2-7, the V gene TRBV20-1, with 8 nucleotides matching TRBD2. Germline CDR1 DFQATT, CDR2 SNEGSKA (reference sequence). The CDR3 totals 15 residues. CDR3 sequence (DNA): TGCTGTGCTACAACCTCTAGCGGGCACGCCTACGAGCAGTACTTC. It encodes CCATTSSGHAYEQYF.

This clonotype has a count of ten or more. This sequence joins TRBV10-3 and TRBJ1-6, with D unclear. The V gene's germline CDR1 is ENHRY and CDR2 SYGVKD. The CDR3 has 14 residues. Trimming left V 1 base short and J 7 bases short, with 8 bases between. CDR3 amino acids: CAISEFFPNSPLHF. In DNA, the CDR3 is TGTGCCATCAGTGAGTTCTTCCCGAATTCACCCCTCCACTTT.

This clonotype was observed at least ten times. The V and J genes are TRBV11-2 and TRBJ2-1; D may be TRBD1 or TRBD2 (5 bases each). The CDR3 runs 15 residues. CDR1 and CDR2 from the germline V gene are SGHAT and FQNNGV. V was pared by 5 bases and J by 2 bases, with 13 bases between. In DNA, the CDR3 is TGTGCCAGCAGCACCTTTGAGGGACCCTACAATGAGCAGTTCTTC. This gives the protein CASSTFEGPYNEQFF.

Many counts were recorded for this clonotype. The chain carries TRBV7-9 and TRBJ2-7; 8 positions match TRBD1. CDR3 length equals 16 residues. Germline V lookup: CDR1 SEHNR, CDR2 FQNEAQ (reference sequence). Trimming took 5 bases from V and 3 from J; bases not matched to a gene: 12. The CDR3 sequence: CASSPTTGTGYYEQYF. Here the CDR3 DNA reads TGTGCCAGCAGCCCTACAACCGGGACAGGTTACTACGAGCAGTACTTC.

This clonotype was recorded many times. The gene calls are TRBV9 and TRBJ2-1; TRBD1 matches at 9 bases. CDR1 is SGDLS and CDR2 is YYNGEE in the germline V gene. V shed 3 bases and J 7 bases; nucleotides not matched to a gene: 8. CDR3 size: 15 residues. CDR3 protein: CASSDGTGIGNEQFF. CDR3 in DNA: TGTGCCAGCAGCGACGGGACAGGGATCGGGAATGAGCAGTTCTTC.

The chain employs TRBV29-1 and TRBJ1-2; 9 bases agree with TRBD1. The CDR3 runs to 12 residues. CDR1 is SQVTM, CDR2 ANQGSEA, per germline. With 5 bases clipped from V and 8 bases from J, the junction kept 6 bases outside the gene matches. The CDR3 DNA reads TGCAGCGTTCGGGACAGGGTAGAAGGCTACACCTTC. Translating gives CSVRDRVEGYTF. The whole variable domain, filled in from reference TRBV29-1 and TRBJ1-2, reads SAVISQKPSRDICQRGTSLTIQCQVDSQVTMMFWYRQQPGQSLTLIATANQGSEATYESGFVIDKFPISRPNLTFSTLTVSNMSPEDSSIYLCSVRDRVEGYTFGSGTRLTVV.

A note on this clonotype: A much more abundant neighbour one base away suggests this may be a read error. This chain links TRBV12-3 or TRBV12-4 with TRBJ2-3; D not resolved. Trimming removed 10 bases from V and 6 bases from J, with 32 bases in between. The CDR3 is made up of 18 amino acids. The DNA of the CDR3 is TGTGCCATCAGCTCCCCGATATCCGAGACCAACGGTTACGATACGCAGTATTTT. Translation gives CAISSPISETNGYDTQYF.

This clonotype has a handful of counts. This chain uses TRBV12-3 or TRBV12-4 with TRBJ1-1, with TRBD1 matching 7 bases. The CDR3 contains 18 residues. V was clipped by 5 bases and J by 1 base; unmatched bases: 16. CDR3 DNA sequence: TGTGCCAGCAGTACTCACCCCAGAGACAGGGCCCGGAACACTGAAGCTTTCTTT. Protein sequence: CASSTHPRDRARNTEAFF.

CDR3 DNA: TGCAGCGTTGAAGCCCAGGGGACAGATACGCAGTATTTT. Protein product: CSVEAQGTDTQYF. This chain uses TRBV29-1 with TRBJ2-3; TRBD1 is a possible D gene (6 bases). Trimming took off 1 base at V and 3 bases at J, with 8 bases between the two ends. The CDR3 consists of 13 residues. Germline V CDR1 and CDR2: SQVTM, ANQGSEA.

This clonotype was seen at least ten times. V is TRBV15 and J is TRBJ2-7; 9 bases fit TRBD2. The J segment lost 2 bases and the V segment lost 1 base, leaving 9 bases of the junction unmatched. The V gene's germline CDR1 is LNHNV and CDR2 YYDKDF (reference sequence). There are 17 residues in the CDR3. CDR3 bases: TGTGCCACCAGCAGAGTCACCTTAGCGGGGGCCCCCTACGAGCAGTACTTC. It is translated as CATSRVTLAGAPYEQYF.

At least ten counts were recorded for this clonotype. This rearrangement joins TRBV7-1 to TRBJ2-1; 16 nucleotides align to TRBD2. TRBV7-1 is an open reading frame, and its role is uncertain. The CDR3 is 22 residues long. J was trimmed by 6 bases and V by 3 bases; bases with no gene match: 20. CDR3 amino acids: CASSSIPMRGTSGRAVVNEQFF. For the CDR3, the DNA is TGTGCCAGCAGCTCCATACCCATGAGGGGGACTAGCGGGAGGGCCGTCGTCAATGAGCAGTTCTTC.

This clonotype has at least ten counts. J is TRBJ1-3 and V is TRBV12-3 or TRBV12-4; perhaps TRBD1 as D (6 bases). The CDR3 is 15 amino acids. The V end was cut by 8 bases, the J end by 0 bases, with 14 bases between. CDR3 sequence reads: CASYRDTYSGNTIYF. The CDR3, as DNA: TGTGCCAGCTACCGGGACACTTACTCTGGAAACACCATATATTTT.